This T cell receptor (beta chain) was observed in a study of monozygotic twins with inflammatory bowel disease. Study outcomes and limitations: The study found lower TCRbeta diversity (inverse Simpson) in IBD patients than in healthy co-twins. Among the T cells, different subtypes could not be distinguished.

Each UMI, carrying a 6-nucleotide sample barcode, came from template switching. Two nested PCRs, run for approximately 17 and 9 cycles, were applied to TCRalpha and TCRbeta cDNA. TCRdb reworked the 5' RACE reads into one entry per CDR3 protein, no DNA. This sample's table reports 150,000 or so distinct CDR3 sequences. Looked up from germline, CDR1 is MNHEY and CDR2 is SMNVEV (reference sequence). The CDR3 runs 15 residues. Concerning this clonotype: The antigen is unknown.

The sequence came from a human donor with ulcerative colitis or Crohn's disease, or a healthy co-twin of an affected twin (not recorded which). V is TRBV27 and J is TRBJ2-7; TCRdb picks TRBD1, but there is no DNA to check that call. Material for sequencing was blood. CDR3: CASRPSGQGSYEQYF.